This T cell receptor beta chain was captured by sequencing in a study of cytomegalovirus exposure and HLA in healthy donors. This CDR3 has 13 amino acids. V was clipped by 2 bases and J by 8 bases, with 8 bases between them. CDR1 is SGHRS, CDR2 YFSETQ, per germline. Remarks on this clone: The antigen is unknown.

13 Jbeta primers and 60 Vbeta primers were used for the PCR. Profiling relied on immunoSEQ multiplex PCR, and the TCRdb table lists in-frame clones only, not all of them. This table holds approximately 140,000 clones, around 80% found once. Findings and limits, study-wide: In a later analysis, several top co-occurrence clusters appeared linked to parvovirus B19, influenza, CMV and Epstein-Barr virus.

The sample comprised PBMCs. The chain joins TRBV5-1 to TRBJ1-6, with D perhaps matching TRBD1 (6 bases). This receptor was obtained from a young man in good health and CMV-seronegative. CDR3 DNA: TGCGCCAGCAGCTTATGGACAGATTCACCCCTCCACTTT. Residues: CASSLWTDSPLHF.